Reported below is one T cell receptor (beta chain). The data originate from a study of blood T cell repertoires in COVID-19. Whole-study context: There were acute and convalescent COVID-19 samples, and they came from the United States, Italy and Spain.

Study members were between about 18 and 95 years old and lived in over 20 US regions. Assignments of participants to cohorts depended upon their own reported clinical history. CDR1 is MRHNA and CDR2 is SNTAGT in the germline V gene. V lost 4 bases to trimming and J lost 5 bases, with 11 bases between them. The CDR3 is made up of 13 amino acids. Generated by immunoSEQ multiplex PCR, the TCRdb table keeps only in-frame clones and is missing some. There are about 290,000 clones in the sample; 89% occur only once, and about 1.7% lies in the top ten. The TCR was taken from a woman in her forties who had recovered from COVID-19. J is TRBJ2-5 and V is TRBV6-4; the D gene is possibly TRBD2 (5 bases). The sample comprised PBMCs or T cells enriched from blood (not recorded which). CDR3 DNA: TGTGCCAGCAGTGTTAACGGCGGGGAGACCCAGTACTTC. Its translation is CASSVNGGETQYF.